This T cell receptor (beta chain) was profiled in a study of regulatory T cells in long-lasting Graves disease. This clonotype came up many times. Time point given: persistent/refractory GD, antithyroid drugs over 5 years with positive TRAb. The TCR library was prepared using RNA isolated from PBMCs. CDR3-region Arm-PCR and iRepertoire HTBI primers produced the TCR beta libraries. TCRdb itself ran the multiplex PCR reads through MiXCR, one entry per CDR3 protein. The sample includes around 450,000 distinct CDR3 sequences, about 22% of them seen just once. Sequencing was performed on peripheral blood mononuclear cells (PBMCs), taken when the disease was refractory, from a patient treated with antithyroid drugs. The sequence was obtained from a female donor with Graves disease.

The CDR3 protein is CASGDRGRETQYF. In DNA form, the CDR3 reads TGTGCCAGCGGCGACAGGGGAAGAGAGACCCAGTACTTC. The chain links TRBV3-1 to TRBJ2-5, with 8 bases that match TRBD1. The CDR3 consists of 13 residues. With V trimmed by 8 bases and J by 4 bases, 6 bases remained unmatched. Germline values: CDR1 LGHDT, CDR2 YNNKEL (reference sequence).